The clone carrying this TCR beta chain was counted at least ten times. The target antigen is unknown. The sample comes from a study of breast tumors, draining lymph nodes, adjacent tissues. General observations from the study: Most tumor T cells seemingly derive from lymph node, then expand in tumor. Tumor repertoires ranked between lymph nodes and nontumor tissue in diversity, with V and J gene preferences. Tumor T cell lymph node origin was a supported hypothesis, not proven.

TCRdb re-called the multiplex PCR reads through MiXCR, storing one row per CDR3 protein. The sample has under 20,000 distinct CDR3 sequences; 43% are singletons. The clonotype originates from a female donor with breast cancer. Some clones in this sample may be carry-over from other donors' samples. Sequenced: breast tumor tissue.

CDR3 region: CASSQELAGPSSYEQYF. The CDR3 DNA sequence: TGTGCCAGCAGCCAAGAACTAGCGGGACCCAGCTCCTACGAGCAGTACTTC. The chain joins TRBV3-1 to TRBJ2-7; 10 bases are a match to TRBD2. The CDR3 contains 17 residues. The germline V gene encodes CDR1 LGHDT and CDR2 YNNKEL (reference sequence). V lost 0 bases, J lost 0 bases, and 5 bases stayed unmatched.